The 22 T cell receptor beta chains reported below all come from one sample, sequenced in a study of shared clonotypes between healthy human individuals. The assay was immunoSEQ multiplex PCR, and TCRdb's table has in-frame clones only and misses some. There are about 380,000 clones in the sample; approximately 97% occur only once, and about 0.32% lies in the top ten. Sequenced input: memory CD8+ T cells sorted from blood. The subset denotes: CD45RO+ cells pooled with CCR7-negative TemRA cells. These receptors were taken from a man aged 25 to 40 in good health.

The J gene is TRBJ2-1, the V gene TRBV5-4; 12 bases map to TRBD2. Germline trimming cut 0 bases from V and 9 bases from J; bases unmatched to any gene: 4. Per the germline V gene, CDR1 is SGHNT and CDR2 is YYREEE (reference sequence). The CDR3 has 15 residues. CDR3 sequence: CASSLVLAGGGEQFF. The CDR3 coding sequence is TGTGCCAGCAGCTTGGTACTAGCGGGGGGTGGTGAGCAGTTCTTC.

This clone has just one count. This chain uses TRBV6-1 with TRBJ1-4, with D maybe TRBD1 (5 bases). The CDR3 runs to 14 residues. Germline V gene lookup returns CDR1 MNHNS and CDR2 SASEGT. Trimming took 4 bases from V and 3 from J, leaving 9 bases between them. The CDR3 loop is CASSAGGSNEKLFF. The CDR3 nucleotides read TGTGCCAGCAGTGCGGGGGGTTCTAATGAAAAACTGTTTTTT.

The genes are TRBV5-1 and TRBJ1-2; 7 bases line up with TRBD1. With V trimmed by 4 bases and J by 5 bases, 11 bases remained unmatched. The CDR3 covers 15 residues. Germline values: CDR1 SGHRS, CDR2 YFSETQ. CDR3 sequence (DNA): TGCGCCAGCAGCCCGACAGGGAGGGGCCCATATGGCTACACCTTC. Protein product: CASSPTGRGPYGYTF. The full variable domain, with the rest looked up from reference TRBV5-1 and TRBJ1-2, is KAGVTQTPRYLIKTRGQQVTLSCSPISGHRSVSWYQQTPGQGLQFLFEYFSETQRNKGNFPGRFSGRQFSNSRSEMNVSTLELGDSALYLCASSPTGRGPYGYTFGSGTRLTVV.

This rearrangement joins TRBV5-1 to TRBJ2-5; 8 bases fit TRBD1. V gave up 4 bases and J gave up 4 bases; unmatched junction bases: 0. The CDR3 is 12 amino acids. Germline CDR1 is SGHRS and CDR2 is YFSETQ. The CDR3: CASSGQGETQYF. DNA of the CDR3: TGCGCCAGCAGCGGACAGGGAGAGACCCAGTACTTC. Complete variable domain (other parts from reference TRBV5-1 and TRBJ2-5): KAGVTQTPRYLIKTRGQQVTLSCSPISGHRSVSWYQQTPGQGLQFLFEYFSETQRNKGNFPGRFSGRQFSNSRSEMNVSTLELGDSALYLCASSGQGETQYFGPGTRLLVL.

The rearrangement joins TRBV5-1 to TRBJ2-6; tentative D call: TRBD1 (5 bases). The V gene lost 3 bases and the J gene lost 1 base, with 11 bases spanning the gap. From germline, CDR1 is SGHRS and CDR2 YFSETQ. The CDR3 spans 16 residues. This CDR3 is CASSSGHFSGANVLTF. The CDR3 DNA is TGCGCCAGCAGCTCCGGACACTTTTCTGGGGCCAACGTCCTGACTTTC. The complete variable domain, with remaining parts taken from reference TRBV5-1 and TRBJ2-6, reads KAGVTQTPRYLIKTRGQQVTLSCSPISGHRSVSWYQQTPGQGLQFLFEYFSETQRNKGNFPGRFSGRQFSNSRSEMNVSTLELGDSALYLCASSSGHFSGANVLTFGAGSRLTVL.

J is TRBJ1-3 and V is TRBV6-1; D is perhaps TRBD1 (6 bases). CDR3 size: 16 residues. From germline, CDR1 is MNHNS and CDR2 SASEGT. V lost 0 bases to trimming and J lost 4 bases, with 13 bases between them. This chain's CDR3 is CASSEAHRGRGNTIYF. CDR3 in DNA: TGTGCCAGCAGTGAAGCGCACCGGGGGCGGGGAAACACCATATATTTT.

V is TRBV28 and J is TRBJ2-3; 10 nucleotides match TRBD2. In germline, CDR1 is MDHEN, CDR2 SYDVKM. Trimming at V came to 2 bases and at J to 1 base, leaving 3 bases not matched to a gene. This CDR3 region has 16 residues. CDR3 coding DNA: TGTGCCAGCAGTTTACTCACTAGCGGGGGCACAGATACGCAGTATTTT. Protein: CASSLLTSGGTDTQYF. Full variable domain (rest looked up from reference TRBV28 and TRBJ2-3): DVKVTQSSRYLVKRTGEKVFLECVQDMDHENMFWYRQDPGLGLRLIYFSYDVKMKEKGDIPEGYSVSREKKERFSLILESASTNQTSMYLCASSLLTSGGTDTQYFGPGTRLTVL.

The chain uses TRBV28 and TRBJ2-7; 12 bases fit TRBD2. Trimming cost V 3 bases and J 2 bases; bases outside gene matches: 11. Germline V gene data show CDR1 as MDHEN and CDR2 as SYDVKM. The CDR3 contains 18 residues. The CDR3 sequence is CASSLTSGRSGSAYEQYF. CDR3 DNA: TGTGCCAGCAGTTTGACTAGCGGGAGAAGTGGCTCCGCCTACGAGCAGTACTTC. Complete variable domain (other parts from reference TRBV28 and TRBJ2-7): DVKVTQSSRYLVKRTGEKVFLECVQDMDHENMFWYRQDPGLGLRLIYFSYDVKMKEKGDIPEGYSVSREKKERFSLILESASTNQTSMYLCASSLTSGRSGSAYEQYFGPGTRLTVT.

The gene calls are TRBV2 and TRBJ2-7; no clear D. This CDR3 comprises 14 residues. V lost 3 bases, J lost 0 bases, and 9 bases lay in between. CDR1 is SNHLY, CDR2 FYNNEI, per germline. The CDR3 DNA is TGTGCCAGCAGTGAGGTGATTTCCTCCTACGAGCAGTACTTC. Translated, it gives CASSEVISSYEQYF.

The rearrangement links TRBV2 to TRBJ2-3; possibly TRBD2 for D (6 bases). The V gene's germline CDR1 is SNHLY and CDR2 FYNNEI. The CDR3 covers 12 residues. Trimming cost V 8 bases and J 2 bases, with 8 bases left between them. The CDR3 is CASRDFTDTQYF. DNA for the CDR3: TGTGCCAGCCGGGACTTCACAGATACGCAGTATTTT.

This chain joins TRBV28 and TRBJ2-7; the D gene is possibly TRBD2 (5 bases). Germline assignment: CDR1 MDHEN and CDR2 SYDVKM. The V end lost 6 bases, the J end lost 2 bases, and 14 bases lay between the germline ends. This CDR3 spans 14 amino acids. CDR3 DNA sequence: TGTGCCAGCAGACACGCGGGCGATCCCTACGAGCAGTACTTC. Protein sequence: CASRHAGDPYEQYF.

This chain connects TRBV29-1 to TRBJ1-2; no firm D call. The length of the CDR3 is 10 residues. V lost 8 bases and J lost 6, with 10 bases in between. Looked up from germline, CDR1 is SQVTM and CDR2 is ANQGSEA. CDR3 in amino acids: CSFGGDGYTF. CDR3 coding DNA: TGCAGCTTTGGTGGGGATGGCTACACCTTC.

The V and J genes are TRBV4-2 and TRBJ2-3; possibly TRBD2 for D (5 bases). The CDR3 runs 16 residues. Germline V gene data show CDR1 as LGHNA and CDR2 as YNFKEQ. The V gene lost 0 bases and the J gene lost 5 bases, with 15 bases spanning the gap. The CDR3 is CASSQDGTGTGDTQYF. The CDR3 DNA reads TGTGCCAGCAGCCAAGATGGAACGGGAACCGGAGATACGCAGTATTTT.

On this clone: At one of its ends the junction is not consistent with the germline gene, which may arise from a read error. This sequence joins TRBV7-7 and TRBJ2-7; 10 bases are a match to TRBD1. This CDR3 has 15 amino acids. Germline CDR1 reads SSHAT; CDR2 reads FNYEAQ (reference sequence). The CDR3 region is CASSLGQGGSYEQYF. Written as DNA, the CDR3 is TGTGCTAGCAGCTTAGGACAGGGGGGCTCCTACGAGCAGTACTTC.

The CDR3 loop reads CASSPGHQPQHF. CDR3 nucleotides: TGTGCCAGCAGCCCCGGGCATCAGCCCCAGCATTTT. The chain couples TRBV7-8 to TRBJ1-5; D not certain. CDR1 and CDR2 from the germline V gene are SGHVS and FQNEAQ. The CDR3 has 12 residues. Trimming shortened V by 5 bases and J by 5 bases, and 7 bases separated the two germline ends. The full variable domain, rest sourced from reference TRBV7-8 and TRBJ1-5, is GAGVSQSPRYKVAKRGQDVALRCDPISGHVSLFWYQQALGQGPEFLTYFQNEAQLDKSGLPSDRFFAERPEGSVSTLKIQRTQQEDSAVYLCASSPGHQPQHFGDGTRLSIL.

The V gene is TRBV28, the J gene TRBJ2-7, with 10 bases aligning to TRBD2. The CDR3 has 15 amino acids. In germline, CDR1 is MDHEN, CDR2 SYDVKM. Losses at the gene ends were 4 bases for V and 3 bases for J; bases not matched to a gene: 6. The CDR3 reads CASSSVAGGIYEQYF. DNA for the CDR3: TGTGCCAGCAGTTCCGTAGCGGGAGGTATCTACGAGCAGTACTTC.

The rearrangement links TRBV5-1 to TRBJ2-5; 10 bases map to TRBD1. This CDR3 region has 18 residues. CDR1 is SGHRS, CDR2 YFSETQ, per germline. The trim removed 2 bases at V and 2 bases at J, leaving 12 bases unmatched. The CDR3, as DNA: TGCGCCAGCAGCTTTGGGACAGGGGTCTCAAAGGGACAAGAGACCCAGTACTTC. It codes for CASSFGTGVSKGQETQYF.

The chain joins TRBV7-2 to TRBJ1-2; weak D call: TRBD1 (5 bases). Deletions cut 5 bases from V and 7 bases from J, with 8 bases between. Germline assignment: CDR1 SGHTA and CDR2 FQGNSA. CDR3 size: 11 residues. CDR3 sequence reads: CASSPGSGYTF. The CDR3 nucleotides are TGTGCCAGCAGCCCAGGGTCTGGCTACACCTTC. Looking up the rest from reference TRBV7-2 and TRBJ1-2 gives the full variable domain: GAGVSQSPSNKVTEKGKDVELRCDPISGHTALYWYRQSLGQGLEFLIYFQGNSAPDKSGLPSDRFSAERTGGSVSTLTIQRTQQEDSAVYLCASSPGSGYTFGSGTRLTVV.

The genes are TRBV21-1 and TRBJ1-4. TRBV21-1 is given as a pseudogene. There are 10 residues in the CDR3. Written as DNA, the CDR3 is TGTGCCAGCAGCAAAGTCTCCCCGTTTTTT. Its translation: CASSKVSPFF.

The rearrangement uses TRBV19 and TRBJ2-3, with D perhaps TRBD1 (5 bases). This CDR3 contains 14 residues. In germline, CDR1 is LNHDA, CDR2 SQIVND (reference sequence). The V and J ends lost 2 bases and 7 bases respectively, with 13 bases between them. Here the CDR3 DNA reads TGTGCCAGTAGTATATCTAGGGGCGCAAATACGCAGTATTTT. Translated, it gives CASSISRGANTQYF.

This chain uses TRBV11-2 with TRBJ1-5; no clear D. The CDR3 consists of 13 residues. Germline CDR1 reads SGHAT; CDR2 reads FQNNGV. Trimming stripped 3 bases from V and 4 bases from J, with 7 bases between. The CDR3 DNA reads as TGTGCCAGCAGCTTGGTACAGAATCAGCCCCAGCATTTT. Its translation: CASSLVQNQPQHF.

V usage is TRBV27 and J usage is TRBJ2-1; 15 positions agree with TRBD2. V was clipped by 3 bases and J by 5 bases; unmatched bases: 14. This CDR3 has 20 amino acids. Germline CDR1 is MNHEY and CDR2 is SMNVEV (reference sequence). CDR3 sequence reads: CASSFSPGLAGGPPHNEQFF. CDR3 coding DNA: TGTGCCAGCAGTTTTAGTCCGGGACTAGCGGGAGGCCCTCCACACAATGAGCAGTTCTTC.